Reported below is one TCR beta chain. Clones were sequenced by immunoSEQ multiplex PCR, and TCRdb holds only the in-frame ones, with some missing. The profile shows some 85,000 clones, roughly 80% of them singletons. The TCR-sequenced patients were a few responders to pembrolizumab. The CDR3 length is 16 residues. The V and J ends lost 1 base and 4 bases respectively, with 16 bases between them. CDR1 is MGHDK and CDR2 is SYGVNS in the germline V gene. The sample originates from a study of PD-1 blockade in mismatch repair-deficient tumors. This sequence originates from an adult with mismatch repair-deficient cancer. This material consisted of peripheral blood, taken 44 weeks after starting pembrolizumab. The chain joins TRBV25-1 to TRBJ2-5, with D possibly matching TRBD1 (5 bases). CDR3 nucleotides: TGTGCCAGCAGTGAATTCCAGACCGCAGGGCGAGAGACCCAGTACTTC. This encodes CASSEFQTAGRETQYF. Based on the CDR3 plus reference TRBV25-1 and TRBJ2-5, the full variable domain is EADIYQTPRYLVIGTGKKITLECSQTMGHDKMYWYQQDPGMELHLIHYSYGVNSTEKGDLSSESTVSRIRTEHFPLTLESARPSHTSQYLCASSEFQTAGRETQYFGPGTRLLVL.